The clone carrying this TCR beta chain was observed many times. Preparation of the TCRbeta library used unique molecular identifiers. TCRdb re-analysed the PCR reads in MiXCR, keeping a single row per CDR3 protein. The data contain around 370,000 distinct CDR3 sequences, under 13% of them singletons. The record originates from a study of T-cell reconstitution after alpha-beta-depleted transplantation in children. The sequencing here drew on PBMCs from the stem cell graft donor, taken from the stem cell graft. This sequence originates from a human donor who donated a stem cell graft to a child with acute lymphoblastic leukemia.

CDR3 sequence (DNA): TGTGCCAGCAGACTTAGCGGGAGCACCTACGAGCAGTACTTC. As protein: CASRLSGSTYEQYF. The chain carries TRBV6-2 or TRBV6-3 and TRBJ2-7, with 9 bases matching TRBD2. CDR1 MNHEY and CDR2 SVGEGT come from the germline V gene. This CDR3 has 14 residues. V gave up 6 bases and J gave up 2 bases; unmatched junction bases: 5.